The 11 T cell receptor beta chains given below trace back to one sample, sequenced in a study of blood T cell repertoires in COVID-19. Sequenced by immunoSEQ multiplex PCR; TCRdb stores in-frame clones only, minus some. The data contain roughly 15,000 clones, around 85% of them singletons. Sequencing was performed on peripheral blood. The receptors here all came from a man aged 70-80 years in a cohort sampled during active COVID-19.

This clone was counted only a few times. This chain uses TRBV30 with TRBJ2-7; 7 nucleotides align to TRBD1. CDR1 is GTSNPN, CDR2 SVGIG, per germline (reference sequence). The CDR3 has 14 amino acids. V shed 3 bases, J shed 3 bases, and the junction held 8 bases outside the gene matches. The CDR3 here is CAWRKQGSGYEQYF. The DNA of the CDR3 is TGTGCCTGGAGGAAACAGGGGTCAGGCTACGAGCAGTACTTC.

This chain uses TRBV18 with TRBJ2-3, with D tentatively TRBD1 (6 bases). Germline V gene sequence: CDR1 KGHSH, CDR2 LQKENI. The CDR3 consists of 15 residues. V was shortened by 2 bases and J by 1 base, with 10 bases between the two germline ends. The CDR3 sequence: CASSPVSGGTDTQYF. CDR3 nucleotides: TGTGCCAGCTCACCAGTATCAGGGGGCACAGATACGCAGTATTTT.

This sequence joins TRBV4-1 and TRBJ2-5, with D perhaps matching TRBD2 (5 bases). Germline CDR1 MGHRA, CDR2 YSYEKL. V was trimmed by 0 bases and J by 2 bases, leaving 7 bases between them. The CDR3 runs to 14 residues. The CDR3 coding sequence is TGCGCCAGCAGCCAAGATGGGGAGCAAGAGACCCAGTACTTC. Protein product: CASSQDGEQETQYF.

The rearrangement joins TRBV4-1 to TRBJ2-7, with D maybe TRBD1 (6 bases). This CDR3 contains 15 residues. V was pared by 1 base and J by 6 bases, with 16 bases between. Germline V gene sequence: CDR1 MGHRA, CDR2 YSYEKL. The CDR3 protein is CASSQGVQGRAEQYF. In DNA, the CDR3 is TGCGCCAGCAGCCAAGGTGTCCAGGGGCGGGCCGAGCAGTACTTC.

The CDR3, as DNA: TGCGCCAGCAGTGATAACCGGCGTTCGGGGGCCGGGGAGCTGTTTTTT. Translated: CASSDNRRSGAGELFF. The genes are TRBV10-1 and TRBJ2-2, with a weak D call TRBD2 (6 bases). The CDR3 is 16 amino acids. In germline, CDR1 is WNHNN, CDR2 SYGVQD (reference sequence). V lost 3 bases and J 6 bases, leaving 17 bases between the germline ends.

The J gene is TRBJ2-3, the V gene TRBV28; D may be TRBD2 (7 bases). The CDR3 loop spans 16 amino acids. Germline V gene data show CDR1 as MDHEN and CDR2 as SYDVKM. V lost 6 bases, J lost 0 bases, and 16 bases lay in between. In DNA form, the CDR3 reads TGTGCCAGCAGGGGGGGGGCAAGCGGTAGCACAGATACGCAGTATTTT. It yields the protein CASRGGASGSTDTQYF.

The V and J genes are TRBV4-2 and TRBJ1-4; D gene uncertain. V shed 0 bases and J shed 0 bases, with 5 bases lying between them. Germline CDR1 reads LGHNA; CDR2 reads YNFKEQ. CDR3 length: 15 amino acids. As DNA, the CDR3 is TGTGCCAGCAGCCAAGAGGGCGCAACTAATGAAAAACTGTTTTTT. Protein sequence: CASSQEGATNEKLFF.

The V gene is TRBV3-1 (or the pseudogene TRBV3-2), the J gene TRBJ2-5; D uncertain. V lost 0 bases, J lost 5 bases, and 16 bases lay in between. This CDR3 contains 16 residues. Germline-derived CDR1 and CDR2 are LGHDT and YNNKEL (reference sequence). DNA for the CDR3: TGTGCCAGCAGCCAAGATTCCGGTTACGATTGGGAGACCCAGTACTTC. This gives the protein CASSQDSGYDWETQYF.

This clone was counted a single time. The CDR3 DNA is TGTGCCACCAGTGAGGGTAGGGGCGCGGGCAATCAGCCCCAGCATTTT. Residues: CATSEGRGAGNQPQHF. This chain connects TRBV24-1 to TRBJ1-5, with D possibly TRBD1 on 5 matching bases. Trimming shortened V by 4 bases and J by 2 bases, and 14 bases separated the two germline ends. Germline CDR1 is KGHDR and CDR2 is SFDVKD. This CDR3 contains 16 residues.

The J gene is TRBJ2-1, the V gene TRBV2, with 11 nucleotides matching TRBD2. This CDR3 contains 15 residues. The V and J ends lost 6 bases and 4 bases, in that order; junction bases with no gene match: 5. From germline, CDR1 is SNHLY and CDR2 FYNNEI. CDR3 DNA: TGTGCCAGCAGAACCGGGACTAGCGGTTACAATGAGCAGTTCTTC. It translates to CASRTGTSGYNEQFF.

The V gene is TRBV19, the J gene TRBJ1-1, with 7 bases that match TRBD1. The CDR3 runs 14 residues. J was trimmed by 1 base and V by 8 bases; bases with no gene match: 7. CDR1 is LNHDA, CDR2 SQIVND, per germline (reference sequence). CDR3 sequence reads: CASLLTGPNTEAFF. CDR3 DNA: TGTGCCAGTTTGCTGACAGGGCCGAACACTGAAGCTTTCTTT.